These 30 T cell receptor beta chains were sequenced from one sample in a study of T cells after yellow fever vaccination. TCRdb ran MiXCR on the 5' RACE reads and lists one entry per CDR3 protein. Among around 360,000 distinct CDR3 sequences listed, around 10% were seen once. The starting material was PBMCs, obtained on the day of the first yellow fever vaccination. The receptor source for this set is a man between 18 and 35 years old who received the YFV17D yellow fever vaccine.

This clonotype has only a few counts. V usage is TRBV7-9 and J usage is TRBJ1-2; no definite D call. The germline gives CDR1 SEHNR, CDR2 FQNEAQ (reference sequence). The ends were cut back, 8 bases at V and 0 bases at J, with 13 bases in the middle. The CDR3 spans 14 residues. The CDR3 loop is CASLPWPSNYGYTF. The CDR3 nucleotides read TGTGCCAGCTTACCCTGGCCTTCTAACTATGGCTACACCTTC.

The chain has TRBV4-3 and TRBJ1-1, with a weak D call TRBD1 (5 bases). V was clipped by 1 base and J by 7 bases, with 22 bases between them. Germline V gives CDR1 LGHNA, CDR2 YSLEER. The CDR3 loop spans 17 amino acids. The CDR3: CASSQVRDGFLWSEAFF. CDR3 DNA sequence: TGCGCCAGCAGCCAAGTCAGGGACGGCTTCTTATGGAGTGAAGCTTTCTTT.

This clonotype was observed a handful of times. CDR3 in amino acids: CASSQDGYYEQYV. DNA for the CDR3: TGCGCCAGCAGCCAAGACGGGTACTACGAGCAGTACGTC. The rearrangement links TRBV4-1 to TRBJ2-7, with D unresolved. The CDR3 consists of 13 residues. V was shortened by 0 bases and J by 3 bases, with 6 bases between the two germline ends. CDR1 is MGHRA and CDR2 is YSYEKL in the germline V gene.

In the case of this clonotype: A much more abundant neighbour one base away suggests this may be a read error. V gene TRBV6-1 combines with J gene TRBJ2-4, with D tentatively TRBD1 (5 bases). Germline V gene data show CDR1 as MNHNS and CDR2 as SASEGT. CDR3 length: 15 residues. The CDR3 spells CVSSAQQDQPNIQYF. Here the CDR3 DNA reads TGTGTCAGCAGTGCGCAACAGGATCAGCCAAACATTCAGTACTTC.

The gene calls are TRBV5-1 and TRBJ2-7; D gene ambiguous. This CDR3 contains 15 residues. Germline CDR1 is SGHRS and CDR2 is YFSETQ. V dropped 0 bases and J dropped 1 base, with 11 bases sitting between them. The CDR3 coding sequence is TGCGCCAGCAGCTTGGAGTGGCGCTCTTCCTACGAGCAGTACTTC. As protein: CASSLEWRSSYEQYF.

This clonotype was detected only a few times. This chain uses TRBV9 with TRBJ1-1; D remains unclear. The CDR3 runs to 13 residues. CDR1 and CDR2 from the germline V gene are SGDLS and YYNGEE. The V gene lost 4 bases and the J gene lost 1 base, with 8 bases spanning the gap. The DNA for the CDR3 is TGTGCCAGCAGCACCACGCGGAACACTGAAGCTTTCTTT. Translating it yields CASSTTRNTEAFF.

The V gene is TRBV11-2, the J gene TRBJ2-5, with 7 bases that match TRBD1. V trimming: 4 bases; J trimming: 7 bases; junction bases outside the gene matches: 6. Germline V gene data show CDR1 as SGHAT and CDR2 as FQNNGV. CDR3 length: 13 residues. The CDR3 DNA reads as TGTGCCAGCAGCTACACAGGGGTCGGGACCCAGTACTTC. It yields the protein CASSYTGVGTQYF.

The table lists this clonotype with a few counts. The genes are TRBV12-3 or TRBV12-4 and TRBJ1-5, with D tentatively TRBD1 (6 bases). The V end was cut by 6 bases, the J end by 6 bases, with 18 bases between. The CDR3 runs 15 residues. The CDR3 DNA is TGTGCCAGCAGCGCGGGGGGGGCGGAGGGTCAGCCCCAGCATTTT. Its protein is CASSAGGAEGQPQHF.

This clonotype showed up just a few times. This CDR3 reads CAWSHQLDNEQFF. DNA for the CDR3: TGTGCCTGGAGTCACCAACTAGACAATGAGCAGTTCTTC. The gene calls are TRBV30 and TRBJ2-1; possible D gene TRBD2, 5 bases. Looked up from germline, CDR1 is GTSNPN and CDR2 is SVGIG (reference sequence). This CDR3 is 13 amino acids long. Deletions cut 2 bases from V and 5 bases from J, with 10 bases between. Filled out from reference TRBV30 and TRBJ2-1, the complete variable domain reads SQTIHQWPATLVQPVGSPLSLECTVEGTSNPNLYWYRQAAGRGLQLLFYSVGIGQISSEVPQNLSASRPQDRQFILSSKKLLLSDSGFYLCAWSHQLDNEQFFGPGTRLTVL.

This clonotype came up a few times. This rearrangement joins TRBV4-1 to TRBJ1-1; D uncertain. Between the trimmed V and J ends, which lost 3 bases and 8 bases, there was a span of 13 bases. CDR3 length: 13 amino acids. Germline assignment: CDR1 MGHRA and CDR2 YSYEKL. The CDR3 is CASSQANMPEAFF. The CDR3 coding sequence is TGCGCCAGCAGCCAGGCTAACATGCCGGAAGCTTTCTTT.

The chain combines TRBV3-1 with TRBJ1-1; D gene uncertain. V gave up 8 bases and J gave up 11 bases, with 21 bases separating them. The germline V gene encodes CDR1 LGHDT and CDR2 YNNKEL (reference sequence). CDR3 length: 13 residues. The CDR3 region has the DNA TGTGCCAGCGGCCCAGACGTAGATTCGATTGCTTTCTTT. Encoded protein: CASGPDVDSIAFF.

A few counts support this clonotype. V usage is TRBV6-1 and J usage is TRBJ1-1, with no clear D. V was clipped by 0 bases and J by 0 bases, with 5 bases between them. The CDR3 runs 14 residues. The germline CDR1 and CDR2 sequences are MNHNS and SASEGT. CDR3 loop: CASSEAGLNTEAFF. DNA of the CDR3: TGTGCCAGCAGTGAAGCCGGTTTGAACACTGAAGCTTTCTTT.

This clonotype appeared a few times. The rearrangement joins TRBV12-3 or TRBV12-4 to TRBJ1-1; D gene uncertain. Trimming removed 6 bases from V and 9 bases from J, with 17 bases in between. The CDR3 is 13 residues long. The CDR3 spells CASSGIGVMKAFF. The CDR3 DNA is TGTGCCAGCAGCGGGATTGGCGTTATGAAAGCTTTCTTT.

In this sample, this clonotype turned up a few times. V gene TRBV9 combines with J gene TRBJ2-7; D gene ambiguous. The germline V and J ends were trimmed by 0 bases and 6 bases, with 16 bases remaining between them. The V gene's germline CDR1 is SGDLS and CDR2 YYNGEE. The CDR3 sequence is 15 residues long. CDR3 DNA sequence: TGTGCCAGCAGCGTAGGGGGAAACCTGTACAGCGAGCAGTACTTC. This translates into CASSVGGNLYSEQYF.

This clonotype was detected only a few times. The rearrangement joins TRBV12-3 or TRBV12-4 to TRBJ1-1, with D perhaps TRBD1 (5 bases). The CDR3 covers 13 residues. Between the trimmed V and J ends, which lost 2 bases and 8 bases, there was a span of 12 bases. CDR3 in DNA: TGTGCCAGCAGTTTAATCCGGGAGGGGGAAGCTTTCTTT. Protein product: CASSLIREGEAFF.

Many counts were recorded for this clonotype. The rearrangement uses TRBV29-1 and TRBJ1-5, with 10 bases matching TRBD1. This CDR3 has 15 residues. V gave up 4 bases and J gave up 4 bases; unmatched junction bases: 7. Germline CDR1 and CDR2: SQVTM and ANQGSEA. Here the CDR3 reads CSVVVTGGGNQPQHF. DNA for the CDR3: TGCAGCGTTGTAGTGACAGGGGGCGGGAATCAGCCCCAGCATTTT.

The V and J genes are TRBV2 and TRBJ2-3; possibly TRBD2 for D (6 bases). This CDR3 region has 17 residues. Per germline, CDR1 SNHLY and CDR2 FYNNEI. Trimming took 6 bases from V and 6 from J, leaving 25 bases between them. The CDR3: CASRPINRLEGDDTQYF. The CDR3 DNA sequence: TGTGCCAGCAGACCAATTAACCGACTAGAGGGCGATGATACGCAGTATTTT.

This clonotype was picked up a small number of times. This sequence joins TRBV20-1 and TRBJ2-5, with unresolved D. Trimming left V 0 bases short and J 2 bases short, with 10 bases between. Germline lookup yields CDR1 DFQATT and CDR2 SNEGSKA (reference sequence). This CDR3 is 14 amino acids long. The CDR3 DNA reads TGCAGTGCTAGAGATCTACACAGACAAGAGACCCAGTACTTC. Translating gives CSARDLHRQETQYF.

The rearrangement links TRBV2 to TRBJ1-1, with 7 bases aligning to TRBD1. The J segment lost 4 bases and the V segment lost 6 bases, leaving 8 bases of the junction unmatched. CDR1 is SNHLY and CDR2 is FYNNEI in the germline V gene. The length of the CDR3 is 14 residues. The DNA of the CDR3 is TGTGCCAGCAGGCAGGGACAGACGAGCACTGAAGCTTTCTTT. Translating gives CASRQGQTSTEAFF.

V and J are TRBV4-2 and TRBJ1-2; tentatively, D is TRBD1 (5 bases). This CDR3 spans 15 amino acids. Germline CDR1 LGHNA, CDR2 YNFKEQ. The V end was cut by 1 base, the J end by 5 bases, with 14 bases between. CDR3 DNA: TGTGCCAGCAGCCAAGCTGCGGAACAGGAATATGGCTACACCTTC. Its translation is CASSQAAEQEYGYTF.

This clonotype was recorded a few times. V gene TRBV12-3 or TRBV12-4 combines with J gene TRBJ2-1; 7 nucleotides agree with TRBD1. This CDR3 has 15 amino acids. V lost 1 base, J lost 3 bases, and 3 bases stayed unmatched. DNA for the CDR3: TGTGCCAGCAGTTTAGAAGGGGGCTTCTACAATGAGCAGTTCTTC. Amino acids: CASSLEGGFYNEQFF.

The chain carries TRBV5-1 and TRBJ1-2; 10 bases are shared with TRBD1. Trimming removed 2 bases from V and 4 bases from J; junction bases left unmatched: 5. This CDR3 contains 15 residues. The V gene's germline CDR1 is SGHRS and CDR2 YFSETQ. CDR3 nucleotide sequence: TGCGCCAGCAGCTTCGGGACAGGGGAGAGCTATGGCTACACCTTC. This encodes CASSFGTGESYGYTF.

The CDR3 loop is CASSQAVGGAVGNQPQHF. The CDR3, as DNA: TGCGCCAGCAGCCAAGCGGTTGGAGGGGCGGTAGGCAATCAGCCCCAGCATTTT. The chain has TRBV4-1 and TRBJ1-5; D possibly corresponds to TRBD1 (5 bases). This CDR3 is 18 amino acids long. Trimming removed 1 base at V and 2 bases at J, with 18 bases between. Germline V lookup: CDR1 MGHRA, CDR2 YSYEKL.

This clonotype was observed at least ten times. The gene calls are TRBV5-1 and TRBJ1-4; 12 nucleotides agree with TRBD1. Germline V gene lookup returns CDR1 SGHRS and CDR2 YFSETQ. Trimming removed 0 bases from V and 8 bases from J; junction bases left unmatched: 2. The CDR3 sequence is 15 residues long. The CDR3: CASSLAGQGAEKLFF. CDR3 in DNA: TGCGCCAGCAGCTTGGCGGGACAGGGGGCCGAAAAACTGTTTTTT.

This clonotype was recorded a few times. V gene TRBV20-1 combines with J gene TRBJ2-3, with 7 bases lining up with TRBD1. The CDR3 extends over 13 amino acids. Germline CDR1 reads DFQATT; CDR2 reads SNEGSKA (reference sequence). With 6 bases clipped from V and 3 bases from J, the junction kept 6 bases outside the gene matches. The CDR3 nucleotides read TGCAGTGCGCCGGGACAGAATACAGATACGCAGTATTTT. Translated, it gives CSAPGQNTDTQYF.

The chain is built from TRBV6-2 or TRBV6-3 and TRBJ1-1; D not certain. CDR3 size: 15 residues. Germline-derived CDR1 and CDR2 are MNHEY and SVGEGT. V was pared by 8 bases and J by 0 bases, with 16 bases between. For the CDR3, the DNA is TGTGCCAGCCTTGGCCGCGAGGCCTTGAACACTGAAGCTTTCTTT. It translates to CASLGREALNTEAFF.

There are a few counts of this clonotype. The chain links TRBV4-3 to TRBJ2-1; D may be TRBD2 (7 bases). Germline V gene lookup returns CDR1 LGHNA and CDR2 YSLEER. This CDR3 region has 15 residues. The germline V and J ends were trimmed by 1 base and 11 bases, with 18 bases remaining between them. CDR3 bases: TGCGCCAGCAGCCAAGTGTCTGGGGGGGGGGCTAAGCAGTTCTTC. Translation: CASSQVSGGGAKQFF.

This clonotype has only a few counts. The rearrangement uses TRBV5-1 and TRBJ1-6; D gene uncertain. CDR1 SGHRS and CDR2 YFSETQ come from the germline V gene. Trimming removed 0 bases at V and 0 bases at J, with 10 bases between. The CDR3 totals 17 residues. The CDR3 DNA reads as TGCGCCAGCAGCTTGGCCACAGCCAGCTCCTATAATTCACCCCTCCACTTT. It encodes CASSLATASSYNSPLHF.

The sample holds a few counts of this clonotype. J is TRBJ1-1 and V is TRBV9; possible D gene TRBD1, 6 bases. The germline V and J ends were trimmed by 0 bases and 1 base, with 7 bases remaining between them. CDR3 length equals 14 residues. Germline CDR1 and CDR2: SGDLS and YYNGEE. The CDR3, as DNA: TGTGCCAGCAGCGTAGTGGGGGCGAACACTGAAGCTTTCTTT. Its protein is CASSVVGANTEAFF.

The chain employs TRBV28 and TRBJ2-3, with D tentatively TRBD2 (7 bases). The CDR3 has 13 amino acids. V was clipped by 6 bases and J by 6 bases, with 13 bases between them. CDR1 is MDHEN, CDR2 SYDVKM, per germline. In DNA form, the CDR3 reads TGTGCCAGCAGAGGGGGGGTTCCCGATACGCAGTATTTT. Translating it yields CASRGGVPDTQYF. The full variable domain, with the rest looked up from reference TRBV28 and TRBJ2-3, is DVKVTQSSRYLVKRTGEKVFLECVQDMDHENMFWYRQDPGLGLRLIYFSYDVKMKEKGDIPEGYSVSREKKERFSLILESASTNQTSMYLCASRGGVPDTQYFGPGTRLTVL.